The source of this TCR beta chain is a study of shared clonotypes between healthy human individuals. CD8 cells regarded as naive lacked CD45RO, were positively chosen for CCR7, and omitted terminally differentiated effector memory CD45RA+ cells. Produced via immunoSEQ multiplex PCR; TCRdb's table is partial and in-frame only. The data show about 2 million clones, with over 85% seen just once and roughly 1% held by the top ten. Comments on this clone: Antigen unknown. The same CDR3 also results from other DNA sequences found in this sample.

Study-level points and caveats: Shared clonotypes across all four donors exceeded non-shared ones in generation probability.

V lost 2 bases and J 1 base, leaving 3 bases between the germline ends. Germline V gene lookup returns CDR1 KGHSH and CDR2 LQKENI. The CDR3 runs 12 residues. Material for sequencing was naive CD8+ T cells sorted from blood. This receptor was identified in a man between 18 and 29 years old in good health. The genes are TRBV18 and TRBJ2-7, with D unresolved. The CDR3 protein is CASSPGSYEQYF. The CDR3, as DNA: TGTGCCAGCTCACCAGGGTCCTACGAGCAGTACTTC. The whole variable domain, remainder taken from reference TRBV18 and TRBJ2-7, is NAGVMQNPRHLVRRRGQEARLRCSPMKGHSHVYWYRQLPEEGLKFMVYLQKENIIDESGMPKERFSAEFPKEGPSILRIQQVVRGDSAAYFCASSPGSYEQYFGPGTRLTVT.